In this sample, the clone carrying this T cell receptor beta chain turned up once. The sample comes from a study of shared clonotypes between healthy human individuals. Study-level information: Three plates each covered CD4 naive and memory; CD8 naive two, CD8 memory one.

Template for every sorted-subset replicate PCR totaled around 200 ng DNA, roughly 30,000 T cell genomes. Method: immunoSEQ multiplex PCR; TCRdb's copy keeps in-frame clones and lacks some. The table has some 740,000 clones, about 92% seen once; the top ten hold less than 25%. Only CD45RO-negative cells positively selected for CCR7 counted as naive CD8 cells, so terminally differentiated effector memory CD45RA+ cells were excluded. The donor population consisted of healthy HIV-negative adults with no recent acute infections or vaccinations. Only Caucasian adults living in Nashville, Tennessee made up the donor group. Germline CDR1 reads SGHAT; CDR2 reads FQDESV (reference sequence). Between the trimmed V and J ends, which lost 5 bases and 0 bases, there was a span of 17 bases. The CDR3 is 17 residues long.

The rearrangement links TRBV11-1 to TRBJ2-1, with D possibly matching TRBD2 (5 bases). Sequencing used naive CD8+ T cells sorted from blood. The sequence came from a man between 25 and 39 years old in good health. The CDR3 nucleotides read TGTGCCAGCAGCCCTTACGATCTAGGGAGCTCCTACAATGAGCAGTTCTTC. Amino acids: CASSPYDLGSSYNEQFF.